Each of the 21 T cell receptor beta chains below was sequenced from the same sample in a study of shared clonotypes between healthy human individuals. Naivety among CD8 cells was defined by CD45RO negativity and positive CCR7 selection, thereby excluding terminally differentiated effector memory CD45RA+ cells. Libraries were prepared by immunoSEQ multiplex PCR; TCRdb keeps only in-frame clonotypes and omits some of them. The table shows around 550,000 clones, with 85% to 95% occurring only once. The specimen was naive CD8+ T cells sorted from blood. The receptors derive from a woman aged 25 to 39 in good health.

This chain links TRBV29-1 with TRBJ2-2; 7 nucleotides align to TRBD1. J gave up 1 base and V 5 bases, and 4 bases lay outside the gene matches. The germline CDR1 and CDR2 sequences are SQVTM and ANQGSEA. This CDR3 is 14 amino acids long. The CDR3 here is CSVPGTENTGELFF. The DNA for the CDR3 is TGCAGCGTTCCCGGGACAGAGAACACCGGGGAGCTGTTTTTT.

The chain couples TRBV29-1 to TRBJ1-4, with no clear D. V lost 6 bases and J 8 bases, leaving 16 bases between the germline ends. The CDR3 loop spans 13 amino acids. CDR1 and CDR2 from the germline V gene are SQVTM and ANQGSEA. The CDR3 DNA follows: TGCAGCGTACGAGACATCGATCTGGAAAAACTGTTTTTT. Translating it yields CSVRDIDLEKLFF.

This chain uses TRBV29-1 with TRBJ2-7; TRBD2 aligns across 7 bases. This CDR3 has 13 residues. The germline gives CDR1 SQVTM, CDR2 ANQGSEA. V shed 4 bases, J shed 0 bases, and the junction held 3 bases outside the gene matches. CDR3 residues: CSVVTSVSYEQYF. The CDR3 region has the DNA TGCAGCGTTGTTACTAGCGTCTCCTACGAGCAGTACTTC.

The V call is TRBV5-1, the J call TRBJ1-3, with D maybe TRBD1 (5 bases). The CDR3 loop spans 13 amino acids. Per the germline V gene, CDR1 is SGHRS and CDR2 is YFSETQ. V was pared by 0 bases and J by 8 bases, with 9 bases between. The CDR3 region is CASSLVRGDTIYF. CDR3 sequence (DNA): TGCGCCAGCAGCTTGGTCCGAGGGGACACCATATATTTT.

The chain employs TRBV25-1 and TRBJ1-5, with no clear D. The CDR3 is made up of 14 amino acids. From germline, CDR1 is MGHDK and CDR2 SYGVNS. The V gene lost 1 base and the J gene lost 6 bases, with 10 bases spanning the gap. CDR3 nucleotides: TGTGCCAGCAGTGAATTTGAGGGTGGTCAGCCCCAGCATTTT. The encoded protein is CASSEFEGGQPQHF.

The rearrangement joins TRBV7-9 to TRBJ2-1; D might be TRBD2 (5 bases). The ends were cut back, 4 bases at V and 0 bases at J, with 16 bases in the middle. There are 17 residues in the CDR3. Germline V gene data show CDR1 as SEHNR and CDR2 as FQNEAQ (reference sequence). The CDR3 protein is CASSYTPSSSSYNEQFF. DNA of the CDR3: TGTGCCAGCAGCTACACCCCTAGCTCAAGCTCCTACAATGAGCAGTTCTTC.

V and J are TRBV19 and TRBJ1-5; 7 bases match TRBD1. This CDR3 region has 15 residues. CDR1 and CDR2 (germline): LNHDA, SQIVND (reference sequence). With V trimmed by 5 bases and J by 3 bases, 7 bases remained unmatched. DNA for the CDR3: TGTGCCAGTAGTTACGACAGGGACTACAATCAGCCCCAGCATTTT. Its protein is CASSYDRDYNQPQHF. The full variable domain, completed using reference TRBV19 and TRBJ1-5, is DGGITQSPKYLFRKEGQNVTLSCEQNLNHDAMYWYRQDPGQGLRLIYYSQIVNDFQKGDIAEGYSVSREKKESFPLTVTSAQKNPTAFYLCASSYDRDYNQPQHFGDGTRLSIL.

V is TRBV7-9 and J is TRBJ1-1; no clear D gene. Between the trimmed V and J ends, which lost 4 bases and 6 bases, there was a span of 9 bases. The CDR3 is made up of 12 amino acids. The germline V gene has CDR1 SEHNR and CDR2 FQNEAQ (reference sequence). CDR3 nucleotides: TGTGCCAGCAGCTCCACTCCGGCTGAAGCTTTCTTT. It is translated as CASSSTPAEAFF.

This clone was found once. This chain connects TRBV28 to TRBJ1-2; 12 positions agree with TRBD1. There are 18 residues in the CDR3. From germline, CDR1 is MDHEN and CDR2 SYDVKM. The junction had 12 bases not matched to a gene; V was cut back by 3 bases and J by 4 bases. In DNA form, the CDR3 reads TGTGCCAGCAGTTTTGTGGGGACAGGGGGCGCAGACGGCTATGGCTACACCTTC. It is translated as CASSFVGTGGADGYGYTF.

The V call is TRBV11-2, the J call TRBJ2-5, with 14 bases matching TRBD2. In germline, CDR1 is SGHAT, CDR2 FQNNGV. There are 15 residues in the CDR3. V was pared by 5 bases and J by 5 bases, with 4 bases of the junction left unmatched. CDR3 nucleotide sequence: TGTGCCAGCAGCGGAGGGACTAGCGGGGGCGAGACCCAGTACTTC. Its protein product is CASSGGTSGGETQYF.

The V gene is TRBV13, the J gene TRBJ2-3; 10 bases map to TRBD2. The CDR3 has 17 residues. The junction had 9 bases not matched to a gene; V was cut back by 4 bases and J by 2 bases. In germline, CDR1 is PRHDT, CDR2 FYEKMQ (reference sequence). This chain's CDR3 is CASSSRVGTSDTDTQYF. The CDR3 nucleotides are TGTGCCAGCAGCTCGCGCGTCGGGACTAGCGACACAGATACGCAGTATTTT.

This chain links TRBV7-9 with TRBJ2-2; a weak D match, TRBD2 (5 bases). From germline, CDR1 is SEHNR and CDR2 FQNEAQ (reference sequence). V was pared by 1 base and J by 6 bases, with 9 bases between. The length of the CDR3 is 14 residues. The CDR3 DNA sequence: TGTGCCAGCAGCTTAGGGCTAGCCCCCGGGGAGCTGTTTTTT. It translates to CASSLGLAPGELFF. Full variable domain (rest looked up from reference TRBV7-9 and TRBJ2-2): DTGVSQNPRHKITKRGQNVTFRCDPISEHNRLYWYRQTLGQGPEFLTYFQNEAQLEKSRLLSDRFSAERPKGSFSTLEIQRTEQGDSAMYLCASSLGLAPGELFFGEGSRLTVL.

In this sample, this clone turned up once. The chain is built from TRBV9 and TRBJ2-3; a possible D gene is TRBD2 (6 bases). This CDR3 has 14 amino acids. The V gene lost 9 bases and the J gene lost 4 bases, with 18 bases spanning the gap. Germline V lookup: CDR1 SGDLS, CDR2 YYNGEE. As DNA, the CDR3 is TGTGCCACCGGATCGGGAGCCGGGGCAGATACGCAGTATTTT. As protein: CATGSGAGADTQYF.

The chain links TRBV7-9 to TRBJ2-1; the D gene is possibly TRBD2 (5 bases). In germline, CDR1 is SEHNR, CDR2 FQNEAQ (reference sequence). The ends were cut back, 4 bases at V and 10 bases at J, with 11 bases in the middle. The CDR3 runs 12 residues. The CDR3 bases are TGTGCCAGCAGCTCTTTAGCGTTGGAGCAGTTCTTC. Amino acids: CASSSLALEQFF.

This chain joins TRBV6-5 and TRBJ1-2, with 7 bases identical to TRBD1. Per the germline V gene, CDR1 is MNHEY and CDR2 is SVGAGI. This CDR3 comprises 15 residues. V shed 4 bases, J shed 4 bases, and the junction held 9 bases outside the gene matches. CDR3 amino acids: CASSSNQGGGYGYTF. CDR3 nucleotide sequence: TGTGCCAGCAGTTCAAACCAGGGGGGAGGCTATGGCTACACCTTC.

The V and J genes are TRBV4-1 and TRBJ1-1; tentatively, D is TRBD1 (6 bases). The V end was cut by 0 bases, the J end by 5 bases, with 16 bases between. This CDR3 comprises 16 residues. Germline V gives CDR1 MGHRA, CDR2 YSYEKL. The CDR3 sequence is CASSQDGGWGATEAFF. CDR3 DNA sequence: TGCGCCAGCAGCCAAGATGGGGGTTGGGGGGCGACTGAAGCTTTCTTT.

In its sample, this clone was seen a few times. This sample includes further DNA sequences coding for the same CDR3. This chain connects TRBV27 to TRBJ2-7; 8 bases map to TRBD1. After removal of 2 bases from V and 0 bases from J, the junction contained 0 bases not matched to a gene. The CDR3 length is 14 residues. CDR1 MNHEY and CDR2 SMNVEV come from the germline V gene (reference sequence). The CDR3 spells CASSLTGGSYEQYF. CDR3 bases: TGTGCCAGCAGTTTAACAGGGGGCTCCTACGAGCAGTACTTC.

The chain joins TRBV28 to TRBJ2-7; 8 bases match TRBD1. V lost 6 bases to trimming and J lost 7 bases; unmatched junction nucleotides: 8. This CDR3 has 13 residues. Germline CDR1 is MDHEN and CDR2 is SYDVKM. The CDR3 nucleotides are TGTGCCAGCAGACCGACAGGGGCCGGAGAGCAGTACTTC. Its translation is CASRPTGAGEQYF.

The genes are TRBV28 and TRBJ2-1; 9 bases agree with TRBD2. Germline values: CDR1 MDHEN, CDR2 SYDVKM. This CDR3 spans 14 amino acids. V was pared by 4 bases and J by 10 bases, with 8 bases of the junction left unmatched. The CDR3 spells CASSSAGGPGEQFF. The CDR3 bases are TGTGCCAGCAGTTCAGCGGGAGGCCCGGGGGAGCAGTTCTTC.

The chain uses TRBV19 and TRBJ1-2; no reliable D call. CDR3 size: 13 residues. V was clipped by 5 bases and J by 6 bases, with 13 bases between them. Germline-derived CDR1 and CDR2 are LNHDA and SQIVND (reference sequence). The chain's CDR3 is CASSVLAADGYTF. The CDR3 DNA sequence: TGTGCCAGTAGTGTCCTCGCCGCTGATGGCTACACCTTC. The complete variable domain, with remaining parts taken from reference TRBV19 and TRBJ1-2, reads DGGITQSPKYLFRKEGQNVTLSCEQNLNHDAMYWYRQDPGQGLRLIYYSQIVNDFQKGDIAEGYSVSREKKESFPLTVTSAQKNPTAFYLCASSVLAADGYTFGSGTRLTVV.

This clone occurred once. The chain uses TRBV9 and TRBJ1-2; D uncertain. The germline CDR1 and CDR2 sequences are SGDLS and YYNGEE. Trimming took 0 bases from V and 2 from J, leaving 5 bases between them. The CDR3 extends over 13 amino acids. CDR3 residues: CASSVGLNYGYTF. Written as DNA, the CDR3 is TGTGCCAGCAGCGTAGGACTGAACTATGGCTACACCTTC. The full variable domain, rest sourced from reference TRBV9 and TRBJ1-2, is DSGVTQTPKHLITATGQRVTLRCSPRSGDLSVYWYQQSLDQGLQFLIQYYNGEERAKGNILERFSAQQFPDLHSELNLSSLELGDSALYFCASSVGLNYGYTFGSGTRLTVV.